Below, 20 T cell receptor beta chains from the same sample are listed, as sequenced in a study of identical twins. Each CDR3 protein gets one entry after TCRdb re-called the 5' RACE reads with MiXCR. This sample has under 900,000 distinct CDR3 sequences, with around a sixth found just once. These same data were also listed under a study on T cells expressing NK-cell markers.

The material sequenced was PBMCs. The receptors shown here come from a woman aged 18-29 years in good health.

Comment on this clonotype: Its ends do not fully match the called genes, so a read error is possible. This sequence joins TRBV12-3 or TRBV12-4 and TRBJ1-3; D gene uncertain. The CDR3 loop spans 11 amino acids. CDR3 bases: TGTGCCAGCAGTTCTGTAAACACCATATATTTT. As protein: CASSSVNTIYF.

The rearrangement links TRBV7-2 to TRBJ1-1; possibly TRBD1 for D (6 bases). The CDR3 contains 15 residues. Per the germline V gene, CDR1 is SGHTA and CDR2 is FQGNSA. Trimming stripped 5 bases from V and 11 bases from J, with 24 bases between. CDR3 in DNA: TGTGCCAGCAGCAGGATGAAAGGGGGTAACACTGGGGCTTTCTTT. Translated, it gives CASSRMKGGNTGAFF.

This clonotype was picked up a small number of times. This chain joins TRBV9 and TRBJ2-7, with 7 positions matching TRBD2. From germline, CDR1 is SGDLS and CDR2 YYNGEE. The CDR3 sequence is 15 residues long. The J segment lost 3 bases and the V segment lost 0 bases, leaving 6 bases of the junction unmatched. CDR3 region: CASSVDGGSLYEQYF. CDR3 in DNA: TGTGCCAGCAGCGTAGATGGCGGGAGCCTCTACGAGCAGTACTTC.

This clonotype was found a few times. For the CDR3, the DNA is TGCAGTGCTTTAGCGGGTGCGGCAGATACGCAGTATTTT. Translated, it gives CSALAGAADTQYF. This rearrangement joins TRBV20-1 to TRBJ2-3, with 7 bases fitting TRBD2. The CDR3 sequence is 13 residues long. J lost 4 bases, V lost 5 bases, and 6 bases had no gene match. Germline V CDR1 and CDR2: DFQATT, SNEGSKA (reference sequence).

V gene TRBV11-2 combines with J gene TRBJ2-1; 9 positions match TRBD1. Losses at the gene ends were 0 bases for V and 6 bases for J; bases not matched to a gene: 3. The CDR3 spans 15 residues. Germline V gene lookup returns CDR1 SGHAT and CDR2 FQNNGV. This chain's CDR3 is CASSLEGQGGNEQFF. CDR3 nucleotides: TGTGCCAGCAGCTTAGAGGGACAGGGAGGCAATGAGCAGTTCTTC. Using reference TRBV11-2 and TRBJ2-1 for the parts outside the CDR3, the full variable domain is EAGVAQSPRYKIIEKRQSVAFWCNPISGHATLYWYQQILGQGPKLLIQFQNNGVVDDSQLPKDRFSAERLKGVDSTLKIQPAKLEDSAVYLCASSLEGQGGNEQFFGPGTRLTVL.

This clonotype was counted between two and nine times. The chain joins TRBV29-1 to TRBJ1-2; the D is unclear. CDR1 SQVTM and CDR2 ANQGSEA come from the germline V gene. V lost 6 bases to trimming and J lost 8 bases, with 16 bases between them. The CDR3 spans 12 residues. The CDR3, as DNA: TGCAGCGTCGCCCCCGGAGATGGAGGCTACACCTTC. Residues: CSVAPGDGGYTF. The full variable domain, in which reference TRBV29-1 and TRBJ1-2 provide the parts outside the CDR3, is SAVISQKPSRDICQRGTSLTIQCQVDSQVTMMFWYRQQPGQSLTLIATANQGSEATYESGFVIDKFPISRPNLTFSTLTVSNMSPEDSSIYLCSVAPGDGGYTFGSGTRLTVV.

The rearrangement uses TRBV6-5 and TRBJ2-7; 9 nucleotides line up with TRBD1. The CDR3 covers 14 residues. Trimming cost V 2 bases and J 4 bases; bases outside gene matches: 3. CDR1 and CDR2 from the germline V gene are MNHEY and SVGAGI. In DNA form, the CDR3 reads TGTGCCAGCAGTTACGGGACAGGGAGGTACGAGCAGTACTTC. Amino acid sequence: CASSYGTGRYEQYF.

This clonotype was seen at least ten times. The chain has TRBV12-3 or TRBV12-4 and TRBJ2-1, with 7 bases identical to TRBD2. With V trimmed by 5 bases and J by 5 bases, 3 bases remained unmatched. CDR3 length: 13 residues. This chain's CDR3 is CASSRDYNNEQFF. The CDR3 DNA reads TGTGCCAGCAGTCGGGACTACAACAATGAGCAGTTCTTC.

V gene TRBV5-1 combines with J gene TRBJ2-7, with unresolved D. Germline CDR1 and CDR2: SGHRS and YFSETQ. V gave up 1 base and J gave up 5 bases, with 16 bases separating them. This CDR3 spans 15 amino acids. The DNA for the CDR3 is TGCGCCAGCAGCTTGTCGGGCCGTCCTCCCGACGAGCAGTACTTC. Its translation: CASSLSGRPPDEQYF. The variable domain in full, with the rest retrieved from reference TRBV5-1 and TRBJ2-7, is KAGVTQTPRYLIKTRGQQVTLSCSPISGHRSVSWYQQTPGQGLQFLFEYFSETQRNKGNFPGRFSGRQFSNSRSEMNVSTLELGDSALYLCASSLSGRPPDEQYFGPGTRLTVT.

The J gene is TRBJ2-3, the V gene TRBV7-6; 7 positions match TRBD2. The V gene end was trimmed by 1 base and the J gene end by 2 bases; junction bases not matched to a gene: 15. Germline V gene data show CDR1 as SGHVS and CDR2 as FNYEAQ. The CDR3 contains 19 residues. CDR3 in amino acids: CASSLVGLRLAVVTDTQYF. In nucleotides, the CDR3 is TGTGCCAGCAGCTTAGTAGGTTTACGGCTAGCGGTAGTCACAGATACGCAGTATTTT.

This clonotype was seen ten or more times. The rearrangement links TRBV5-6 to TRBJ2-7, with D hard to call. The length of the CDR3 is 11 residues. From germline, CDR1 is SGHDT and CDR2 YYEEEE. V was cut by 2 bases and J by 5 bases, with 5 bases left in between. The CDR3 DNA is TGTGCCAGCAGCTTTGATCACGAGCAGTACTTC. Translating it yields CASSFDHEQYF.

This clonotype was detected many times. The V gene is TRBV5-6, the J gene TRBJ2-5; 8 bases map to TRBD2. From germline, CDR1 is SGHDT and CDR2 YYEEEE. The CDR3 is 15 residues long. V gave up 7 bases and J gave up 3 bases; unmatched junction bases: 11. The CDR3 loop is CASDLDGRAEETQYF. The CDR3 nucleotides read TGTGCCAGCGACTTGGACGGGAGGGCCGAAGAGACCCAGTACTTC.

The V gene is TRBV11-2, the J gene TRBJ2-2; TRBD1 is a possible D gene (5 bases). V lost 1 base and J lost 1, with 19 bases in between. CDR3 length: 19 residues. CDR1 is SGHAT and CDR2 is FQNNGV in the germline V gene. The CDR3 coding sequence is TGTGCCAGCAGCTTAGTGGGAAGCCCAGGGTTTCGGAACACCGGGGAGCTGTTTTTT. Translating gives CASSLVGSPGFRNTGELFF.

This clonotype was counted only a few times. The chain employs TRBV7-6 and TRBJ2-1, with 7 bases identical to TRBD2. This CDR3 contains 13 residues. The germline V gene has CDR1 SGHVS and CDR2 FNYEAQ. With V trimmed by 3 bases and J by 9 bases, 5 bases remained unmatched. DNA of the CDR3: TGTGCCAGCAGCTTCCGCGGCGGGGGTGAGCAGTTCTTC. Residues: CASSFRGGGEQFF.

The CDR3 sequence: CASSLRSPISSQELYEQYF. DNA of the CDR3: TGCGCCAGCAGCTTGAGATCACCCATCTCTAGTCAAGAACTCTACGAGCAGTACTTC. The genes are TRBV5-1 and TRBJ2-7; D ambiguous. V dropped 1 base and J dropped 3 bases, with 26 bases sitting between them. Germline V gene data show CDR1 as SGHRS and CDR2 as YFSETQ. This CDR3 has 19 residues.

The chain has TRBV18 and TRBJ2-7, with 8 bases aligning to TRBD1. With V trimmed by 8 bases and J by 2 bases, 8 bases remained unmatched. CDR1 is KGHSH and CDR2 is LQKENI in the germline V gene. The CDR3 is made up of 14 amino acids. CDR3 amino acids: CASATGTGPYEQYF. CDR3 bases: TGTGCCAGCGCAACCGGGACAGGCCCCTACGAGCAGTACTTC.

The chain is built from TRBV4-2 and TRBJ2-1; D gene unclear. The germline V and J ends were trimmed by 1 base and 12 bases, with 10 bases remaining between them. CDR3 length equals 12 residues. Germline V gene data show CDR1 as LGHNA and CDR2 as YNFKEQ. The CDR3 region is CASSQAVGGQFF. CDR3 coding DNA: TGTGCCAGCAGCCAAGCGGTGGGCGGGCAGTTCTTC.

V gene TRBV2 combines with J gene TRBJ1-4; D gene uncertain. CDR3 size: 15 residues. The germline V gene has CDR1 SNHLY and CDR2 FYNNEI. Trimming cost V 7 bases and J 0 bases, with 12 bases left between them. The CDR3 region is CASKGSFATNEKLFF. CDR3 bases: TGTGCCAGCAAGGGCAGCTTTGCAACTAATGAAAAACTGTTTTTT. The full variable domain, with the rest looked up from reference TRBV2 and TRBJ1-4, is EPEVTQTPSHQVTQMGQEVILRCVPISNHLYFYWYRQILGQKVEFLVSFYNNEISEKSEIFDDQFSVERPDGSNFTLKIRSTKLEDSAMYFCASKGSFATNEKLFFGSGTQLSVL.

V gene TRBV6-5 combines with J gene TRBJ1-5; D unresolved. There are 14 residues in the CDR3. Germline lookup yields CDR1 MNHEY and CDR2 SVGAGI. V was pared by 0 bases and J by 5 bases, with 8 bases between. This chain's CDR3 is CASSYSTPYQPQHF. For the CDR3, the DNA is TGTGCCAGCAGTTACTCAACACCGTATCAGCCCCAGCATTTT.

The chain employs TRBV7-8 and TRBJ2-7; tentatively, D is TRBD2 (6 bases). Trimming took 1 base from V and 2 from J, leaving 12 bases between them. CDR1 is SGHVS and CDR2 is FQNEAQ in the germline V gene. The CDR3 sequence is 15 residues long. In DNA form, the CDR3 reads TGTGCCAGCAGCTTAGGGGGGAGGCCTACCTACGAGCAGTACTTC. This gives the protein CASSLGGRPTYEQYF.